This T cell receptor beta chain was identified in a study of neurological immune-mediated disorders. Notes on the study in general: HTLV-1-associated myelopathy had the most TCR clonal expansion, whereas multiple sclerosis had the least (lower than in healthy controls).

Ten or more counts support this clonotype. The antigen is undetermined. The germline V gene encodes CDR1 SGHTA and CDR2 FQGNSA. The CDR3 extends over 13 amino acids. The V end was cut by 5 bases, the J end by 7 bases, with 11 bases between. By 5'RACE with 10-nucleotide random UMIs, the cDNA was made. Sequencing of 15-18 subjects in each run yielded over 180 million TCR-beta sequences. TCRdb reanalysed the 5' RACE reads using MiXCR and keeps one entry per CDR3 protein. The sample holds 90,000 to 150,000 distinct CDR3 sequences, about 3.4% seen once. This chain links TRBV7-2 with TRBJ1-4; D possibly corresponds to TRBD1 (6 bases). The receptor's source is a woman aged 30 to 39 with multiple sclerosis. The sample taken for sequencing was PBMCs. DNA for the CDR3: TGTGCCAGCAGCCAACAGGGCGGTGAAAAACTGTTTTTT. Amino acids: CASSQQGGEKLFF.